Following are 7 T cell receptor beta chains from one sample sequenced in a study of blood T cell repertoires in COVID-19. TCRdb's table, derived via immunoSEQ multiplex PCR, lists solely in-frame clones and lacks some. Among about 230,000 clones listed, over 80% were seen once. The sequencing input was PBMCs or T cells enriched from blood (not recorded which). Receptor source: a woman aged 25 to 39 who had been exposed to COVID-19.

The chain links TRBV4-1 to TRBJ2-5, with 7 bases fitting TRBD1. Germline trimming cut 3 bases from V and 6 bases from J; bases unmatched to any gene: 13. The CDR3 runs to 16 residues. Germline V gene data show CDR1 as MGHRA and CDR2 as YSYEKL. CDR3 sequence (DNA): TGCGCCAGCAGCCAGGCACCTATAGGACAGGAAAAGACCCAGTACTTC. Translating it yields CASSQAPIGQEKTQYF.

The chain is built from TRBV12-3 or TRBV12-4 and TRBJ1-2; 9 bases align to TRBD1. CDR3 length equals 13 residues. With 7 bases clipped from V and 7 bases from J, the junction kept 7 bases outside the gene matches. CDR3 amino acids: CASTDRGWAGYTF. CDR3 nucleotide sequence: TGTGCCAGCACGGACAGGGGTTGGGCTGGCTACACCTTC.

This clone has a single count. The chain employs TRBV19 and TRBJ2-1, with TRBD1 matching 9 bases. Trimming took 10 bases from V and 9 from J; bases not matched to a gene: 13. CDR1 is LNHDA, CDR2 SQIVND, per germline (reference sequence). This CDR3 comprises 14 residues. The CDR3 DNA reads TGTGCCACTTCAGGGACAGGGAACAAGGGTGAGCAGTTCTTC. Translated, it gives CATSGTGNKGEQFF.

The genes are TRBV2 and TRBJ2-1, with a weak D call TRBD1 (5 bases). The CDR3 runs 15 residues. The germline gives CDR1 SNHLY, CDR2 FYNNEI. Trimming removed 4 bases at V and 1 base at J, with 11 bases between. CDR3 protein: CASSGTGASYNEQFF. DNA for the CDR3: TGTGCCAGCAGTGGCACAGGTGCTTCCTACAATGAGCAGTTCTTC. Together with reference TRBV2 and TRBJ2-1, the CDR3 gives the full variable domain: EPEVTQTPSHQVTQMGQEVILRCVPISNHLYFYWYRQILGQKVEFLVSFYNNEISEKSEIFDDQFSVERPDGSNFTLKIRSTKLEDSAMYFCASSGTGASYNEQFFGPGTRLTVL.

This clone was detected once. V usage is TRBV28 and J usage is TRBJ2-2; tentative D call: TRBD1 (6 bases). The CDR3 extends over 15 amino acids. The germline gives CDR1 MDHEN, CDR2 SYDVKM. Trimming took 1 base from V and 5 from J, leaving 11 bases between them. DNA for the CDR3: TGTGCCAGCAGTTTATTGGGGGCAGGTACCGGGGAGCTGTTTTTT. It is translated as CASSLLGAGTGELFF.

This chain uses TRBV4-1 with TRBJ1-3, with D unresolved. V was clipped by 0 bases and J by 0 bases, with 3 bases between them. Germline lookup yields CDR1 MGHRA and CDR2 YSYEKL. The length of the CDR3 is 14 residues. The DNA of the CDR3 is TGCGCCAGCAGCCAAGAGAGCTCTGGAAACACCATATATTTT. This sequence encodes CASSQESSGNTIYF.

The rearrangement joins TRBV6-5 to TRBJ1-2, with 9 bases fitting TRBD1. Germline CDR1 is MNHEY and CDR2 is SVGAGI. With 0 bases clipped from V and 7 bases from J, the junction kept 6 bases outside the gene matches. The CDR3 consists of 15 residues. The CDR3 DNA follows: TGTGCCAGCAGTTACTCACAGGGGGCATCTGGTGGCTACACCTTC. The encoded protein is CASSYSQGASGGYTF.